This entry features one T cell receptor (beta chain) sequence. Antigen unknown. The CDR3 has 11 residues. Trimming took 8 bases from V and 4 from J, leaving 9 bases between them. The germline CDR1 and CDR2 sequences are MDHEN and SYDVKM. Unique molecular identifiers were built into the TCRbeta library. TCRdb itself ran the PCR reads through MiXCR, one entry per CDR3 protein. The table records about 980,000 distinct CDR3 sequences, roughly 29% of them present only once. The sample comes from a study of T-cell reconstitution after alpha-beta-depleted transplantation in children. Findings of the study overall: Certain patients had high TCRbeta diversity at day 60, and it came from recipient T cells and thymic progenitors that survived. At one year after transplant, newly produced T cells mostly accounted for T-cell counts and diversity. Expanded graft clones, several hundred of them, were reportedly the source of alpha-beta T cells about two months after transplant.

Sequences were derived from PBMCs, mostly from graft donor cells, sampled 360 days after TCRalphabeta/CD19-depleted stem cell transplant. The chain combines TRBV28 with TRBJ2-7, with D possibly matching TRBD1 (6 bases). The sequence derives from a boy under three years old who had a stem cell transplant for SCID, so the T cells may come from the graft donor. The CDR3 nucleotides are TGTGCCAGCGGGGGCCGGTACGAGCAGTACTTC. Protein: CASGGRYEQYF.